This TCR beta chain was sequenced during a study of early T cells in non-severe SARS-CoV-2 infection (dated by TCRdb to about 2021). For the wider study: Because TCR sequencing relied on bulk RNA taken from unsorted whole blood, pairing of alpha and beta chains was not possible. The paper as a whole reports these results and caveats: VDJdb matching was skewed toward anti-spike CD8 responses and likely underestimated virus-specific expansions, missing private and CD4 specificities.

This clonotype has a count of ten or more. Its antigen is not yet known. No much larger clonotype is one base removed from it; base qualities were not supplied. The junction shows trimming of 5 bases on V and 1 base on J, and the gene matches do not reach 3 bases of it. CDR1 and CDR2 (KGHSH, LQKENI) derive from the germline V gene. The CDR3 starts with the cysteine, ends with the phenylalanine, and has 15 residues. Only CDR3 DNA is held: 45 bases, read in frame from base 1. Library preparation was by 5' RACE. Sequenced on a NextSeq 500. To correct for sequencing error and PCR bias, the TCR library protocol tagged individual cDNA molecules with unique molecular identifiers. Both TCR alpha and beta chains were sequenced, and tight co-correlation was observed between alpha and beta sequence abundances in each sample. The authors processed their data as follows. Decombinator V4 was used to annotate the V gene, J gene and CDR3 of the TCR sequences. Expanded TCRs were defined as changing significantly between any two time points under a Poisson model with p below 0.0001. Abundances of TCRs were expressed as counts per million after normalisation to the total number of TCRs sequenced in each sample. TRAV1-2 paired with TRAJ12, TRAJ20 or TRAJ33 defined MAIT TCRs, while TRAV10 paired with TRAJ18 defined iNKT TCRs. VDJdb, accessed 1 November 2021, was searched for CMV, EBV and SARS-CoV-2 annotated TCRs, excluding TCRs annotated for multiple antigens. The public reads were run again by TCRdb, first through fastp at Q25 and then through MiXCR, and only productive beta chains were kept. Rows are unified per CDR3 protein, each entry keeping the most common DNA and genes. TCRdb, rather than the study authors, made the V and J calls. Here the sample has about 80,000 distinct CDR3 sequences; about 12% occur a single time. The ten largest clones represent around 3.6% of the sample.

A case-control design nested within a healthcare worker cohort in London, UK, was used, with weekly nasopharyngeal swab PCR tests and blood sampling performed. Healthcare workers were recruited between 23 and 31 March 2020, during the week of the UK lockdown, and were followed weekly for up to roughly 16 weeks. Sequenced sample: whole blood. The V and J genes are TRBV18 and TRBJ1-1; TRBD1 agrees with 11 junctional bases. This clonotype originated in an adult who was a healthcare worker with PCR-confirmed SARS-CoV-2 infection or an uninfected control (not recorded which). The CDR3 corresponds to CASSGQGARNTEAFF. The bases are TGTGCCAGCTCAGGACAGGGGGCGAGGAACACTGAAGCTTTCTTT.